The present TCR beta chain was sequenced within a study of blood T cell repertoires in COVID-19. For the study at large: Material from acute and convalescent COVID-19 was sourced from the United States, Italy and Spain. PBMCs, B-cell-depleted T cells, or T cells provided the cDNA or gDNA that made up the material.

This CDR3 has 17 amino acids. Unmatched junction bases numbered 9, after V lost 4 bases and J lost 4 bases. Germline CDR1 and CDR2: SEHNR and FQNEAQ (reference sequence). Study processing details: It was from reference gene primer amplification that nucleated cell counts were estimated. Data came from immunoSEQ multiplex PCR; TCRdb stores just in-frame clones and leaves some out. Clone size and the V and J calls come from that table; the DNA yielded D and trimming. This sample has tens of thousands of clones, with over 70% found just once. Sample: peripheral blood. The receptor was derived from a man aged 45 to 65 with active COVID-19. The rearrangement joins TRBV7-9 to TRBJ2-5; 13 bases are a match to TRBD2. For the CDR3, the DNA is TGTGCCAGCAGCTCTGGAAAGAGGACTAGCGGGAGAGAGACCCAGTACTTC. Protein: CASSSGKRTSGRETQYF.